The 27 T cell receptor beta chains below all came from one sample that was sequenced in a study of blood T cell repertoires in COVID-19. Generated by immunoSEQ multiplex PCR, the TCRdb table keeps only in-frame clones and is missing some. This table has roughly 290,000 clones, more than 75% appearing once. Sequenced input: peripheral blood. These receptors came from a woman in her twenties or thirties who had recovered from COVID-19.

This clone was observed a few times. This chain links TRBV10-3 with TRBJ1-1, with TRBD1 identical over 7 bases. The CDR3 totals 11 residues. Per germline, CDR1 ENHRY and CDR2 SYGVKD. V lost 6 bases and J lost 5; bases outside the gene matches: 0. DNA for the CDR3: TGTGCCATCAGGACAGGGACTGAAGCTTTCTTT. Its protein product is CAIRTGTEAFF.

The chain employs TRBV5-4 and TRBJ2-7; 10 bases match TRBD1. Germline lookup yields CDR1 SGHNT and CDR2 YYREEE (reference sequence). J was trimmed by 2 bases and V by 3 bases; bases with no gene match: 8. This CDR3 spans 16 amino acids. The CDR3 DNA reads TGTGCCAGCAGCTCGGACCGGGACAGGGGACCCTACGAGCAGTACTTC. It codes for CASSSDRDRGPYEQYF.

A remark on this clone: Germline and junction disagree at one end, which may indicate a read error. This rearrangement joins TRBV2 to TRBJ2-7; 9 nucleotides agree with TRBD2. The CDR3 length is 16 residues. CDR1 is SNHLY and CDR2 is FYNNEI in the germline V gene. The CDR3 coding sequence is TGTGCCAGCAGTGAATCCCTAGCGGGACTTCGCAACGAGCAGTGCTTC. This codes for CASSESLAGLRNEQCF.

The V call is TRBV5-6, the J call TRBJ2-5; TRBD2 matches at 9 bases. V trimming: 4 bases; J trimming: 7 bases; junction bases outside the gene matches: 8. CDR1 is SGHDT, CDR2 YYEEEE, per germline. This CDR3 has 14 amino acids. This CDR3 is CASSRSGGPGTQYF. The CDR3 nucleotides read TGTGCCAGCAGCAGAAGCGGGGGGCCAGGGACCCAGTACTTC.

The V gene is TRBV15, the J gene TRBJ2-7, with a possible D match to TRBD2 (5 bases). There are 15 residues in the CDR3. Germline loops: CDR1 LNHNV, CDR2 YYDKDF (reference sequence). Trimming pared 1 base from V and 0 bases from J, leaving 10 bases between. The CDR3 DNA sequence: TGTGCCACCAGCAGAGCCGCCCGGGGCTCCTACGAGCAGTACTTC. Translated, it gives CATSRAARGSYEQYF.

The CDR3 here is CASSLGDSSYEQYF. In nucleotides, the CDR3 is TGCGCCAGCAGCCTCGGGGACAGCTCCTACGAGCAGTACTTC. The chain joins TRBV4-1 to TRBJ2-7; 7 bases map to TRBD1. Germline V lookup: CDR1 MGHRA, CDR2 YSYEKL. The CDR3 has 14 residues. Germline trimming cut 4 bases from V and 0 bases from J; bases unmatched to any gene: 3.

This chain links TRBV6-5 with TRBJ1-5; a weak D match, TRBD1 (6 bases). Germline CDR1 is MNHEY and CDR2 is SVGAGI. V lost 6 bases, J lost 2 bases, and 11 bases lay in between. The CDR3 is made up of 14 amino acids. The chain's CDR3 is CASRTDSGNQPQHF. The CDR3 coding sequence is TGTGCCAGCAGGACGGACAGCGGCAATCAGCCCCAGCATTTT.

The rearrangement joins TRBV6-2 or TRBV6-3 to TRBJ1-5; D remains ambiguous. This CDR3 has 13 residues. The germline gives CDR1 MNHEY, CDR2 SVGEGT. Trimming stripped 5 bases from V and 3 bases from J, with 8 bases between. The CDR3 nucleotides read TGTGCCAGCAGTCCCACAGTCAATCAGCCCCAGCATTTT. This codes for CASSPTVNQPQHF.

The rearrangement links TRBV30 to TRBJ2-1; 7 positions agree with TRBD1. J lost 2 bases, V lost 1 base, and 5 bases had no gene match. The germline gives CDR1 GTSNPN, CDR2 SVGIG (reference sequence). This CDR3 has 15 residues. The CDR3 sequence is CAWSGTGRAYNEQFF. The CDR3 DNA reads as TGTGCCTGGAGTGGGACAGGACGGGCCTACAATGAGCAGTTCTTC.

This clone was counted a single time. The chain joins TRBV29-1 to TRBJ1-4; 7 positions match TRBD1. Germline CDR1 SQVTM, CDR2 ANQGSEA. The CDR3 has 12 residues. The V gene end was trimmed by 6 bases and the J gene end by 8 bases; junction bases not matched to a gene: 6. Here the CDR3 reads CSVGRGGEKLFF. CDR3 in DNA: TGCAGCGTGGGCAGGGGGGGAGAAAAACTGTTTTTT. The full variable domain, in which reference TRBV29-1 and TRBJ1-4 provide the parts outside the CDR3, is SAVISQKPSRDICQRGTSLTIQCQVDSQVTMMFWYRQQPGQSLTLIATANQGSEATYESGFVIDKFPISRPNLTFSTLTVSNMSPEDSSIYLCSVGRGGEKLFFGSGTQLSVL.

This sequence joins TRBV4-1 and TRBJ2-7, with 7 bases fitting TRBD1. Trimming took 0 bases from V and 0 from J; bases not matched to a gene: 8. Germline assignment: CDR1 MGHRA and CDR2 YSYEKL. This CDR3 is 17 amino acids long. CDR3 sequence: CASSQDPRQGGSYEQYF. For the CDR3, the DNA is TGCGCCAGCAGCCAAGACCCTCGACAGGGTGGCTCCTACGAGCAGTACTTC.

V and J are TRBV6-4 and TRBJ1-1, with D maybe TRBD1 (6 bases). CDR1 MRHNA and CDR2 SNTAGT come from the germline V gene. Trimming stripped 2 bases from V and 3 bases from J, with 7 bases between. There are 13 residues in the CDR3. In DNA, the CDR3 is TGTGCCAGCAGTGACGGGACACACACTGAAGCTTTCTTT. Translating it yields CASSDGTHTEAFF.

The chain uses TRBV9 and TRBJ2-7; tentatively, D is TRBD1 (6 bases). Germline loops: CDR1 SGDLS, CDR2 YYNGEE. The ends were cut back, 4 bases at V and 2 bases at J, with 13 bases in the middle. This CDR3 spans 14 amino acids. The chain's CDR3 is CASSPSTGTYEQYF. The DNA for the CDR3 is TGTGCCAGCAGCCCCTCGACAGGAACCTACGAGCAGTACTTC. Looking up the rest from reference TRBV9 and TRBJ2-7 gives the full variable domain: DSGVTQTPKHLITATGQRVTLRCSPRSGDLSVYWYQQSLDQGLQFLIQYYNGEERAKGNILERFSAQQFPDLHSELNLSSLELGDSALYFCASSPSTGTYEQYFGPGTRLTVT.

The chain couples TRBV6-6 to TRBJ2-3; 10 nucleotides match TRBD1. V lost 5 bases to trimming and J lost 0 bases; unmatched junction nucleotides: 8. There are 17 residues in the CDR3. Germline loops: CDR1 MNHNY, CDR2 SVGAGI (reference sequence). The CDR3 bases are TGTGCCAGCAGTCCCGGGACAGGGGCCGGAAGCACAGATACGCAGTATTTT. Its protein is CASSPGTGAGSTDTQYF.

This chain joins TRBV19 and TRBJ2-7, with TRBD2 identical over 15 bases. Germline CDR1 LNHDA, CDR2 SQIVND (reference sequence). The V gene end was trimmed by 6 bases and the J gene end by 4 bases; junction bases not matched to a gene: 7. The CDR3 covers 16 residues. The CDR3 nucleotides read TGTGCCAGTAGACCGACCGGGACTAGCGGGAGGTACGAGCAGTACTTC. The encoded protein is CASRPTGTSGRYEQYF.

V gene TRBV18 combines with J gene TRBJ2-2, with D possibly TRBD1 on 7 matching bases. V gave up 2 bases and J gave up 6 bases, with 10 bases separating them. In germline, CDR1 is KGHSH, CDR2 LQKENI. The CDR3 length is 14 residues. CDR3 coding DNA: TGTGCCAGCTCACCAGACAGGGAGGCCGGGGAGCTGTTTTTT. Amino acids: CASSPDREAGELFF.

In its sample, this clone was seen many times. This chain uses TRBV10-3 with TRBJ1-5; the D is unclear. The CDR3 loop spans 14 amino acids. Germline values: CDR1 ENHRY, CDR2 SYGVKD. V was clipped by 10 bases and J by 0 bases, with 13 bases between them. The CDR3: CASNSGNSNQPQHF. CDR3 nucleotides: TGTGCCAGCAACTCCGGGAATAGCAATCAGCCCCAGCATTTT.

This sequence joins TRBV11-2 and TRBJ2-1; 7 nucleotides match TRBD1. The trim removed 5 bases at V and 9 bases at J, leaving 10 bases unmatched. Germline CDR1 SGHAT, CDR2 FQNNGV. The CDR3 runs to 14 residues. CDR3 loop: CASSGDRVSAEQFF. In DNA, the CDR3 is TGTGCCAGCAGCGGAGACAGGGTCTCCGCTGAGCAGTTCTTC.

This clone showed up just once. The chain recombines TRBV6-1 with TRBJ2-7; D is undetermined. CDR3 size: 12 residues. Between the trimmed V and J ends, which lost 3 bases and 4 bases, there was a span of 7 bases. Germline CDR1 MNHNS, CDR2 SASEGT. The CDR3 DNA sequence: TGTGCCAGCAGTGACGGGTCGTACGAGCAGTACTTC. As protein: CASSDGSYEQYF.

The chain recombines TRBV30 with TRBJ1-6; D gene uncertain. This CDR3 is 14 amino acids long. Germline CDR1 is GTSNPN and CDR2 is SVGIG (reference sequence). Between the trimmed V and J ends, which lost 0 bases and 5 bases, there was a span of 8 bases. The CDR3: CAWSVTVDNSPLHF. For the CDR3, the DNA is TGTGCCTGGAGTGTCACAGTGGATAATTCACCCCTCCACTTT.

V and J are TRBV6-5 and TRBJ2-3; 10 bases fit TRBD1. There are 14 residues in the CDR3. Germline lookup yields CDR1 MNHEY and CDR2 SVGAGI. V was pared by 6 bases and J by 4 bases, with 4 bases of the junction left unmatched. The CDR3, as DNA: TGTGCCAGCAGGGACAGGGGGATTGCAGATACGCAGTATTTT. It specifies CASRDRGIADTQYF.

J is TRBJ2-7 and V is TRBV19; TRBD2 aligns across 9 bases. Germline loops: CDR1 LNHDA, CDR2 SQIVND (reference sequence). The CDR3 runs 15 residues. J gave up 0 bases and V 2 bases, and 2 bases lay outside the gene matches. The CDR3 reads CASSISSGDSYEQYF. The CDR3 DNA is TGTGCCAGTAGTATATCTAGCGGGGACTCCTACGAGCAGTACTTC.

This clone appeared a single time. The chain links TRBV19 to TRBJ2-1, with TRBD2 matching over 8 bases. Germline CDR1 is LNHDA and CDR2 is SQIVND (reference sequence). CDR3 length: 16 amino acids. V trimming: 7 bases; J trimming: 2 bases; junction bases outside the gene matches: 10. The DNA for the CDR3 is TGTGCCAGTACCCCTGGTCCGCGGGGGGCCTACAATGAGCAGTTCTTC. It yields the protein CASTPGPRGAYNEQFF.

This chain connects TRBV13 to TRBJ2-5, with 10 bases identical to TRBD2. The CDR3 totals 19 residues. The J segment lost 4 bases and the V segment lost 2 bases, leaving 16 bases of the junction unmatched. Per the germline V gene, CDR1 is PRHDT and CDR2 is FYEKMQ (reference sequence). The CDR3 protein is CASSLRHDRKREGRETQYF. The DNA for the CDR3 is TGTGCCAGCAGCTTACGACACGACCGTAAGCGGGAGGGGAGAGAGACCCAGTACTTC.

The chain joins TRBV20-1 to TRBJ2-3; 9 nucleotides line up with TRBD2. Trimming at V came to 3 bases and at J to 3 bases, leaving 13 bases not matched to a gene. CDR1 DFQATT and CDR2 SNEGSKA come from the germline V gene (reference sequence). The CDR3 extends over 17 amino acids. This chain's CDR3 is CSASPNLAGVGTDTQYF. Written as DNA, the CDR3 is TGCAGTGCTAGTCCCAATTTAGCGGGAGTAGGGACAGATACGCAGTATTTT.

The chain recombines TRBV6-6 with TRBJ1-3, with 9 bases aligning to TRBD1. The CDR3 has 14 residues. The ends lost 6 bases at V and 4 bases at J; junction bases unmatched: 4. The germline CDR1 and CDR2 sequences are MNHNY and SVGAGI (reference sequence). The CDR3, as DNA: TGTGCCAGCAGGATTGGGACAGGGGGAAACACCATATATTTT. Protein sequence: CASRIGTGGNTIYF.

For the CDR3, the DNA is TGTGCCAGCAGCCGACTAAGCGGGAGCTCCTACAATGAGCAGTTCTTC. Amino acids: CASSRLSGSSYNEQFF. This sequence joins TRBV7-3 and TRBJ2-1, with 8 bases matching TRBD2. Unmatched junction bases numbered 6, after V lost 5 bases and J lost 0 bases. There are 16 residues in the CDR3. Germline lookup yields CDR1 SGHTA and CDR2 FQGTGA.